A single sample gave rise to the 14 T cell receptor beta chains below, sequenced in a study of T cells after yellow fever vaccination. TCRdb reprocessed the 5' RACE reads via MiXCR and lists one record per CDR3 protein. In the table there are around 50,000 distinct CDR3 sequences, 7.4% of which are singletons. Sequenced material: CD8+ T cells sorted from PBMCs, taken roughly 15 days after the first yellow fever vaccination. The receptors were sampled from a man in his late teens or twenties who received the YFV17D yellow fever vaccine.

This clonotype was observed a handful of times. The gene calls are TRBV5-4 and TRBJ1-2; unclear D gene. The V gene lost 0 bases and the J gene lost 8 bases, with 8 bases spanning the gap. CDR1 and CDR2 (germline): SGHNT, YYREEE (reference sequence). The CDR3 length is 12 residues. The CDR3 is CASSLDGPGYTF. CDR3 nucleotides: TGTGCCAGCAGCTTGGACGGGCCCGGCTACACCTTC.

This clonotype was picked up many times. The V gene is TRBV29-1, the J gene TRBJ1-5; D is ambiguous. CDR1 SQVTM and CDR2 ANQGSEA come from the germline V gene. V was trimmed by 6 bases and J by 1 base, leaving 10 bases between them. The CDR3 consists of 13 residues. The chain's CDR3 is CSVYQESNQPQHF. The DNA of the CDR3 is TGCAGCGTGTACCAGGAGAGCAATCAGCCCCAGCATTTT.

This clonotype was found many times. The V gene is TRBV6-1, the J gene TRBJ1-2, with D maybe TRBD1 (5 bases). V lost 8 bases to trimming and J lost 3 bases, with 16 bases between them. The CDR3 covers 14 residues. CDR1 and CDR2 (germline): MNHNS, SASEGT. The CDR3 region is CASGWDWGDYGYTF. Written as DNA, the CDR3 is TGTGCCAGCGGGTGGGACTGGGGAGACTATGGCTACACCTTC.

This clonotype has a handful of counts. J is TRBJ2-1 and V is TRBV28; D possibly corresponds to TRBD2 (5 bases). Germline assignment: CDR1 MDHEN and CDR2 SYDVKM. The length of the CDR3 is 15 residues. Trimming pared 3 bases from V and 1 base from J, leaving 10 bases between. CDR3 sequence (DNA): TGTGCCAGCAGTTTCGGGGAAAGGTCCTACAATGAGCAGTTCTTC. This translates into CASSFGERSYNEQFF. Filled out from reference TRBV28 and TRBJ2-1, the complete variable domain reads DVKVTQSSRYLVKRTGEKVFLECVQDMDHENMFWYRQDPGLGLRLIYFSYDVKMKEKGDIPEGYSVSREKKERFSLILESASTNQTSMYLCASSFGERSYNEQFFGPGTRLTVL.

In its sample, this clonotype was seen many times. The V gene is TRBV24-1, the J gene TRBJ1-1, with a possible D match to TRBD1 (5 bases). V was pared by 9 bases and J by 4 bases, with 17 bases between. Looked up from germline, CDR1 is KGHDR and CDR2 is SFDVKD. The CDR3 is 14 residues long. In DNA form, the CDR3 reads TGTGCCACCGTCACATCAGGGCGGTTCACTGAAGCTTTCTTT. The encoded protein is CATVTSGRFTEAFF.

At least ten counts were recorded for this clonotype. This rearrangement joins TRBV7-9 to TRBJ1-5; D not resolved. CDR1 is SEHNR and CDR2 is FQNEAQ in the germline V gene (reference sequence). The CDR3 is 16 residues long. The ends were cut back, 1 base at V and 2 bases at J, with 12 bases in the middle. The CDR3 region has the DNA TGTGCCAGCAGCTTAGTATTGGGAGATGGCAATCAGCCCCAGCATTTT. This encodes CASSLVLGDGNQPQHF.

This clonotype was counted many times. The V gene is TRBV29-1, the J gene TRBJ1-1; no firm D call. The V end lost 4 bases, the J end lost 2 bases, and 5 bases lay between the germline ends. The germline V gene encodes CDR1 SQVTM and CDR2 ANQGSEA. CDR3 length: 11 amino acids. Written as DNA, the CDR3 is TGCAGCGTTGTCTTTAACACTGAAGCTTTCTTT. This translates into CSVVFNTEAFF.

This clonotype was picked up many times. This chain joins TRBV7-2 and TRBJ2-2, with 12 positions matching TRBD2. The ends lost 5 bases at V and 3 bases at J; junction bases unmatched: 1. Looked up from germline, CDR1 is SGHTA and CDR2 is FQGNSA. There are 15 residues in the CDR3. The CDR3 DNA sequence: TGTGCCAGCAGCAGACTAGCGGGGGACACCGGGGAGCTGTTTTTT. Translated: CASSRLAGDTGELFF.

In its sample, this clonotype was seen many times. V gene TRBV7-2 combines with J gene TRBJ1-5; no clear D. This CDR3 has 15 amino acids. CDR1 and CDR2 (germline): SGHTA, FQGNSA. Trimming stripped 1 base from V and 3 bases from J, with 10 bases between. Written as DNA, the CDR3 is TGTGCCAGCAGCTTAGGAGGGAGAATCAATCAGCCCCAGCATTTT. Translating gives CASSLGGRINQPQHF.

This clonotype occurred many times. The rearrangement uses TRBV11-2 and TRBJ2-1, with TRBD2 as a possible D gene (5 bases). Germline V gives CDR1 SGHAT, CDR2 FQNNGV. The CDR3 runs 15 residues. Trimming left V 1 base short and J 7 bases short, with 14 bases between. The CDR3 DNA follows: TGTGCCAGCAGCTTAGCGGCGGGTAGCTTGAATGAGCAGTTCTTC. Translation gives CASSLAAGSLNEQFF. The full variable domain, in which reference TRBV11-2 and TRBJ2-1 provide the parts outside the CDR3, is EAGVAQSPRYKIIEKRQSVAFWCNPISGHATLYWYQQILGQGPKLLIQFQNNGVVDDSQLPKDRFSAERLKGVDSTLKIQPAKLEDSAVYLCASSLAAGSLNEQFFGPGTRLTVL.

This clonotype was observed many times. The chain joins TRBV24-1 to TRBJ1-5; 8 positions match TRBD1. CDR1 KGHDR and CDR2 SFDVKD come from the germline V gene. The CDR3 is 16 residues long. V was clipped by 5 bases and J by 7 bases; unmatched bases: 12. This CDR3 is CATSVGRQGTIQPQHF. DNA of the CDR3: TGTGCCACCAGTGTTGGGCGACAGGGGACGATCCAGCCCCAGCATTTT.

This clonotype was counted at least ten times. This chain uses TRBV9 with TRBJ2-7, with 7 bases lining up with TRBD1. J gave up 6 bases and V 0 bases, and 6 bases lay outside the gene matches. CDR1 SGDLS and CDR2 YYNGEE come from the germline V gene. The CDR3 sequence is 14 residues long. The CDR3 spells CASSVETGTSEQYF. As DNA, the CDR3 is TGTGCCAGCAGCGTAGAGACAGGGACGAGCGAGCAGTACTTC.

This clonotype was found many times. The chain joins TRBV9 to TRBJ1-5; TRBD1 matches 7 bases. The germline gives CDR1 SGDLS, CDR2 YYNGEE. The trim removed 4 bases at V and 0 bases at J, leaving 4 bases unmatched. The CDR3 has 15 amino acids. This CDR3 is CASSPGTASNQPQHF. CDR3 bases: TGTGCCAGCAGCCCGGGGACAGCTAGCAATCAGCCCCAGCATTTT.

Turning to this clonotype: A much larger clone lies a single base off, so this may be a read error. CDR3 residues: CASSHTWTANEKLFF. The DNA for the CDR3 is TGCGCCAGCAGCCATACCTGGACAGCTAATGAAAAACTGTTTTTT. The V call is TRBV4-3, the J call TRBJ1-4; a possible D gene is TRBD1 (6 bases). Germline CDR1 is LGHNA and CDR2 is YSLEER. The CDR3 consists of 15 residues. Deletions cut 3 bases from V and 3 bases from J, with 11 bases between.